Below are 8 T cell receptor beta chains sequenced from a single sample in a study of blood T cell repertoires in COVID-19. Some clones are missing from TCRdb's copy, which holds only in-frame ones; the method was immunoSEQ multiplex PCR. The sample includes some 200,000 clones, roughly 87% of them seen just once. What was sequenced was peripheral blood. These receptors all stem from a man in his sixties with active or convalescent COVID-19.

The chain joins TRBV7-3 to TRBJ2-3; D possibly corresponds to TRBD2 (6 bases). V lost 0 bases, J lost 2 bases, and 9 bases lay in between. The CDR3 contains 15 residues. Germline CDR1 SGHTA, CDR2 FQGTGA. The CDR3 here is CASSLTGRNTDTQYF. CDR3 bases: TGTGCCAGCAGCTTAACCGGGAGAAACACAGATACGCAGTATTTT.

This CDR3 reads CASSPQGAGYTEAFF. In DNA, the CDR3 is TGTGCCAGCAGCCCACAGGGGGCTGGGTACACTGAAGCTTTCTTT. The chain links TRBV7-3 to TRBJ1-1; 9 bases are a match to TRBD1. CDR1 and CDR2 (germline): SGHTA, FQGTGA. The CDR3 loop spans 15 amino acids. After removal of 5 bases from V and 3 bases from J, the junction contained 7 bases not matched to a gene.

This clone occurred once. The chain is built from TRBV10-1 and TRBJ1-1, with unresolved D. This CDR3 is built from 10 residues. Germline V gene lookup returns CDR1 WNHNN and CDR2 SYGVQD (reference sequence). Trimming shortened V by 10 bases and J by 11 bases, and 14 bases separated the two germline ends. CDR3 coding DNA: TGCGCCACCCCTGTCTTTGAGGCTTTCTTT. Its translation is CATPVFEAFF.

The genes are TRBV3-1 (or the pseudogene TRBV3-2) and TRBJ2-7; 7 bases are a match to TRBD1. The J segment lost 4 bases and the V segment lost 1 base, leaving 1 base of the junction unmatched. This CDR3 has 13 amino acids. Per germline, CDR1 LGHDT and CDR2 YNNKEL (reference sequence). The CDR3 DNA reads as TGTGCCAGCAGCCAAGGACAGGGATACGAGCAGTACTTC. The encoded protein is CASSQGQGYEQYF.

This chain connects TRBV2 to TRBJ2-3, with D perhaps TRBD2 (7 bases). The CDR3 is 16 amino acids. Deletions cut 1 base from V and 4 bases from J, with 15 bases between. Germline assignment: CDR1 SNHLY and CDR2 FYNNEI. The CDR3 DNA reads TGTGCCAGCAGTGAAGGGACCGGGGGGCGGGCAGATACGCAGTATTTT. This codes for CASSEGTGGRADTQYF.

CDR3 sequence reads: CASSIQHRVNYGYTF. The CDR3 nucleotides read TGTGCCAGTAGTATACAGCACAGGGTGAACTATGGCTACACCTTC. The J gene is TRBJ1-2, the V gene TRBV19; a possible D gene is TRBD1 (6 bases). CDR1 is LNHDA and CDR2 is SQIVND in the germline V gene (reference sequence). V lost 2 bases, J lost 2 bases, and 12 bases lay in between. This CDR3 is built from 15 residues. Supplemented by reference TRBV19 and TRBJ1-2, the full variable domain reads DGGITQSPKYLFRKEGQNVTLSCEQNLNHDAMYWYRQDPGQGLRLIYYSQIVNDFQKGDIAEGYSVSREKKESFPLTVTSAQKNPTAFYLCASSIQHRVNYGYTFGSGTRLTVV.

On this clone: Other DNA sequences within the sample encode an identical CDR3. This chain connects TRBV5-1 to TRBJ2-3, with TRBD1 matching 9 bases. This CDR3 spans 14 amino acids. CDR1 and CDR2 (germline): SGHRS, YFSETQ. V lost 4 bases and J lost 5; bases outside the gene matches: 5. The CDR3 DNA reads TGCGCCAGCAGCCCGGGACAGGGAGGAGATACGCAGTATTTT. Translation: CASSPGQGGDTQYF. Looking up the rest from reference TRBV5-1 and TRBJ2-3 gives the full variable domain: KAGVTQTPRYLIKTRGQQVTLSCSPISGHRSVSWYQQTPGQGLQFLFEYFSETQRNKGNFPGRFSGRQFSNSRSEMNVSTLELGDSALYLCASSPGQGGDTQYFGPGTRLTVL.

V and J are TRBV6-1 and TRBJ1-1; D unresolved. Germline V lookup: CDR1 MNHNS, CDR2 SASEGT. The CDR3 consists of 14 residues. V lost 3 bases and J lost 1, with 9 bases in between. The CDR3 DNA follows: TGTGCCAGCAGTGAGCAGCGAGCGAACACTGAAGCTTTCTTT. As protein: CASSEQRANTEAFF.